Listed here are 9 T cell receptor beta chains from one sample, sequenced in a study of identical twins. TCRdb analysed the 5' RACE reads with MiXCR anew, one entry per CDR3 protein. In the table there are hundreds of thousands of distinct CDR3 sequences, 8% to 9% of which are singletons. These same data were also listed under a study on yellow fever vaccine responses in identical twins.

Sequencing used PBMCs. The receptors here all came from a woman aged 18-29 years in good health.

Of note for this clonotype: An end of the junction does not agree with germline; a read error may underlie this. The rearrangement joins TRBV7-9 to TRBJ2-5, with TRBD2 as a possible D gene (6 bases). Germline V gene lookup returns CDR1 SEHNR and CDR2 FQNEAQ (reference sequence). The CDR3 has 13 amino acids. The CDR3 is CASSQWASGLCSF. CDR3 sequence (DNA): TGTGCCAGCAGCCAGTGGGCCTCGGGACTCTGCTCTTTC.

This clonotype was observed a handful of times. CDR3 coding DNA: TGTGCCAGCAGTTTACCCCGGGGAAGGGACCAGCCCCAGCATTTT. Protein sequence: CASSLPRGRDQPQHF. The chain carries TRBV28 and TRBJ1-5, with TRBD1 as a possible D gene (5 bases). Germline V CDR1 and CDR2: MDHEN, SYDVKM. The CDR3 consists of 15 residues. The ends were cut back, 2 bases at V and 7 bases at J, with 15 bases in the middle.

This chain joins TRBV15 and TRBJ1-1; 7 bases match TRBD1. The CDR3 length is 15 residues. The germline CDR1 and CDR2 sequences are LNHNV and YYDKDF (reference sequence). V was clipped by 5 bases and J by 4 bases; unmatched bases: 10. DNA for the CDR3: TGTGCCACCAGCGGACCAAGGGGGCTTGGCACTGAAGCTTTCTTT. This encodes CATSGPRGLGTEAFF.

This clonotype occurred a few times. The chain is built from TRBV29-1 and TRBJ1-2; D uncertain. This CDR3 is built from 12 residues. Germline loops: CDR1 SQVTM, CDR2 ANQGSEA. V lost 4 bases to trimming and J lost 2 bases, with 8 bases between them. This CDR3 is CSVVRTNYGYTF. The CDR3 DNA reads TGCAGCGTTGTCCGGACCAACTATGGCTACACCTTC.

The chain couples TRBV29-1 to TRBJ2-3; 11 positions match TRBD1. CDR3 length equals 14 residues. V was pared by 6 bases and J by 3 bases, with 5 bases of the junction left unmatched. Germline V CDR1 and CDR2: SQVTM, ANQGSEA. The CDR3 reads CSVGRDRGTDTQYF. In DNA, the CDR3 is TGCAGCGTGGGCCGGGACAGGGGGACAGATACGCAGTATTTT.

This clonotype was seen a few times. The rearrangement uses TRBV5-1 and TRBJ2-7, with D possibly matching TRBD1 (5 bases). Germline loops: CDR1 SGHRS, CDR2 YFSETQ. V lost 4 bases to trimming and J lost 0 bases, with 11 bases between them. The CDR3 spans 14 residues. In DNA form, the CDR3 reads TGCGCCAGCAGCCCAGAGACAGACTCCTACGAGCAGTACTTC. The encoded protein is CASSPETDSYEQYF.

The rearrangement links TRBV5-4 to TRBJ2-1; 11 bases line up with TRBD2. Trimming cost V 0 bases and J 8 bases; bases outside gene matches: 16. The germline V gene has CDR1 SGHNT and CDR2 YYREEE (reference sequence). The CDR3 covers 19 residues. CDR3 sequence: CASSLVVQTSGTKIYEQFF. CDR3 bases: TGTGCCAGCAGCTTGGTAGTTCAGACTAGCGGGACTAAGATCTATGAGCAGTTCTTC.

V usage is TRBV7-9 and J usage is TRBJ1-1, with D tentatively TRBD1 (6 bases). Trimming cost V 0 bases and J 4 bases, with 12 bases left between them. The length of the CDR3 is 15 residues. From germline, CDR1 is SEHNR and CDR2 FQNEAQ (reference sequence). The chain's CDR3 is CASSLALGAGTEAFF. DNA for the CDR3: TGTGCCAGCAGCTTAGCGCTGGGGGCAGGCACTGAAGCTTTCTTT.

This clonotype was recorded many times. This chain links TRBV12-3 or TRBV12-4 with TRBJ1-1; a possible D gene is TRBD1 (5 bases). This CDR3 comprises 15 residues. Trimming left V 4 bases short and J 3 bases short, with 15 bases between. The CDR3 spells CASSSVVGQDTEAFF. The CDR3 coding sequence is TGTGCCAGCAGTTCGGTCGTGGGGCAGGACACTGAAGCTTTCTTT.